This T cell receptor (beta chain) derives from a study of OX40 agonist ivuxolimab in advanced cancers. Regarding the study as a whole: Both blood CD4+ and CD8+ T cells showed clonal growth by week 6 at 0.1 to 3.0 mg/kg.

Note on this clone: No antigen is known for it.

Some clones are missing from TCRdb's copy, which holds only in-frame ones; the method was immunoSEQ multiplex PCR. Among some 100,000 clones, under 90% were seen once, and the ten largest hold 1% to 1.3%. Trimming removed 3 bases at V and 0 bases at J, with 5 bases between. This CDR3 is built from 13 residues. Germline V gene lookup returns CDR1 SGHNT and CDR2 YYREEE (reference sequence). This TCR was sampled from an adult with an advanced solid tumor such as melanoma, head and neck, liver or kidney cancer. The material sequenced was CD4+ or CD8+ T cells sorted from blood, taken in a trial of the OX40 agonist ivuxolimab. The chain uses TRBV5-4 and TRBJ2-3; D gene unclear. CDR3 residues: CASSYGSTDTQYF. CDR3 DNA sequence: TGTGCCAGCAGCTACGGTAGCACAGATACGCAGTATTTT.